Sequencing of this T cell receptor (beta chain) was carried out in a study of shared clonotypes between healthy human individuals. The study's findings and limits: A reduction in generation probabilities was seen for non-shared clonotypes relative to those shared by all four donors.

TCRdb keeps only in-frame clones here, not all; method: immunoSEQ multiplex PCR. This table holds millions of clones, approximately 94% found once. Terminally differentiated effector memory CD45RA+ cells were excluded from the naive CD8 cells, which were CD45RO-negative and positively selected for CCR7. V lost 1 base to trimming and J lost 0 bases, with 11 bases between them. CDR3 length: 16 amino acids. Germline loops: CDR1 MGHRA, CDR2 YSYEKL. In regard to this clone: Its antigen is undetermined. Other DNA sequences in the same sample also yield this CDR3.

This receptor was identified in a man in his late teens or twenties in good health. The chain joins TRBV4-1 to TRBJ2-3; maybe TRBD2 (6 bases). Sequenced: naive CD8+ T cells sorted from blood. The chain's CDR3 is CASSQGGLPSTDTQYF. CDR3 sequence (DNA): TGCGCCAGCAGCCAAGGGGGACTTCCTAGCACAGATACGCAGTATTTT.